This TCR beta chain was recovered during a study of cytomegalovirus exposure and HLA in healthy donors. The germline CDR1 and CDR2 sequences are MDHEN and SYDVKM. The V and J ends lost 6 bases and 4 bases, in that order; junction bases with no gene match: 10. The CDR3 is 15 amino acids. PCR was performed using 60 Vbeta and 13 Jbeta primers. Generated by immunoSEQ multiplex PCR, the TCRdb table keeps only in-frame clones and is missing some. Altogether around 200,000 clones are present, under 85% being singletons, with the ten largest covering approximately 2.9%. The receptor was isolated from a male donor in good health and CMV-seronegative. The source material was PBMCs. J is TRBJ2-3 and V is TRBV28; TRBD2 matches 7 bases. The CDR3 nucleotides read TGTGCCAGCAGCAAATATGGCGGGAGAGCAGATACGCAGTATTTT. This sequence encodes CASSKYGGRADTQYF.